The 14 T cell receptor beta chains in this list originate from one sample, sequenced in a study of T cell clones after liver transplantation. Assay: immunoSEQ multiplex PCR; the TCRdb copy retains only in-frame clones and omits some. The sample has about 53,000 clones, approximately 84% seen once. The specimen was CD4+ T cells from blood, collected before liver transplant. Every receptor here comes from a human donor who received a liver transplant.

Of note for this clone: Germline and junction disagree at one end, which may indicate a read error. The chain joins TRBV11-2 to TRBJ2-7; 11 bases fit TRBD2. This CDR3 comprises 19 residues. Germline loops: CDR1 SGHAT, CDR2 FQNNGV. The CDR3 spells CASSLAASGRPPPSSEQYF. CDR3 sequence (DNA): TGTGCCAGCAGCTTAGCCGCTAGCGGGAGGCCCCCCCCTTCCTCCGAGCAGTACTTC.

The chain couples TRBV10-3 to TRBJ1-4; no clear D gene. Germline CDR1 ENHRY, CDR2 SYGVKD. The CDR3 covers 14 residues. Trimming shortened V by 6 bases and J by 3 bases, and 11 bases separated the two germline ends. Here the CDR3 DNA reads TGTGCCATCAGCGAAGGGCAGGCTAATGAAAAACTGTTTTTT. Its translation: CAISEGQANEKLFF.

The CDR3 bases are TGTGCCAGTAATCCAGGGGACTATGGCTACACCTTC. Translated, it gives CASNPGDYGYTF. The rearrangement uses TRBV19 and TRBJ1-2, with a possible D match to TRBD1 (6 bases). The CDR3 length is 12 residues. Germline V CDR1 and CDR2: LNHDA, SQIVND (reference sequence). The V gene lost 7 bases and the J gene lost 3 bases, with 9 bases spanning the gap.

V is TRBV6-5 and J is TRBJ2-5; 12 positions match TRBD2. V shed 8 bases and J 5 bases; nucleotides not matched to a gene: 9. The CDR3 is 15 amino acids. Germline lookup yields CDR1 MNHEY and CDR2 SVGAGI. The CDR3 DNA follows: TGTGCCAGCCAGACTAGCGGGGGCCTCTGGGAGACCCAGTACTTC. This encodes CASQTSGGLWETQYF.

In nucleotides, the CDR3 is TGTGCCAGCAGGGACTCCGGAGGGGGGTCGGAGACCCAGTACTTC. The encoded protein is CASRDSGGGSETQYF. V is TRBV6-5 and J is TRBJ2-5; tentatively, D is TRBD1 or TRBD2 (6 bases each). This CDR3 spans 15 amino acids. Deletions cut 6 bases from V and 5 bases from J, with 19 bases between. Per germline, CDR1 MNHEY and CDR2 SVGAGI.

V is TRBV7-2 and J is TRBJ2-2, with a possible D match to TRBD2 (6 bases). This CDR3 region has 15 residues. V gave up 3 bases and J gave up 6 bases, with 14 bases separating them. CDR1 is SGHTA, CDR2 FQGNSA, per germline. CDR3 sequence: CASSFQRGYAGELFF. The CDR3 region has the DNA TGTGCCAGCAGCTTTCAACGGGGGTACGCCGGGGAGCTGTTTTTT.

The chain joins TRBV7-2 to TRBJ1-2; tentative D call: TRBD1 (6 bases). The CDR3 totals 13 residues. From germline, CDR1 is SGHTA and CDR2 FQGNSA. The V end lost 9 bases, the J end lost 7 bases, and 18 bases lay between the germline ends. The CDR3 coding sequence is TGTGCCAGGGTGCGGCCAGGGGAGGCTGGCTACACCTTC. The encoded protein is CARVRPGEAGYTF.

The chain has TRBV5-1 and TRBJ1-1; D gene uncertain. Looked up from germline, CDR1 is SGHRS and CDR2 is YFSETQ. V was cut by 0 bases and J by 2 bases, with 11 bases left in between. This CDR3 comprises 15 residues. DNA for the CDR3: TGCGCCAGCAGCTTGGACGGATATCTAAACACTGAAGCTTTCTTT. Amino acids: CASSLDGYLNTEAFF.

This clone was seen a handful of times. The rearrangement links TRBV6-1 to TRBJ2-3; TRBD1 matches 9 bases. The V segment lost 10 bases and the J segment 2 bases; nucleotides outside the gene matches: 4. This CDR3 comprises 13 residues. Per germline, CDR1 MNHNS and CDR2 SASEGT. The CDR3 nucleotides are TGTGCCACCCGGGACAGGGCCACAGATACGCAGTATTTT. This gives the protein CATRDRATDTQYF.

The V and J genes are TRBV28 and TRBJ1-2; TRBD1 might be the D (6 bases). CDR3 length equals 15 residues. From germline, CDR1 is MDHEN and CDR2 SYDVKM. The V end was cut by 5 bases, the J end by 6 bases, with 19 bases between. In DNA, the CDR3 is TGTGCCAGCAGTGGGGGGCAGGGGATACGGGATGGCTACACCTTC. Translating gives CASSGGQGIRDGYTF.

The chain links TRBV28 to TRBJ2-1, with 7 bases fitting TRBD2. The CDR3 is 15 residues long. Germline CDR1 and CDR2: MDHEN and SYDVKM. V lost 8 bases to trimming and J lost 2 bases; unmatched junction nucleotides: 9. The CDR3 nucleotides read TGTGCCAGCGGCCTCCCTCTAGCGGCCTACAATGAGCAGTTCTTC. The encoded protein is CASGLPLAAYNEQFF.

This clone was seen more than once but under ten times. The V call is TRBV5-1, the J call TRBJ2-4, with a tentative D call TRBD2 (5 bases). The germline gives CDR1 SGHRS, CDR2 YFSETQ. V was clipped by 3 bases and J by 7 bases, with 14 bases between them. The CDR3 totals 14 residues. The DNA for the CDR3 is TGCGCCAGCAGCTCCGGGGTCTCGTCCAACATTCAGTACTTC. Residues: CASSSGVSSNIQYF. The whole variable domain, remainder taken from reference TRBV5-1 and TRBJ2-4, is KAGVTQTPRYLIKTRGQQVTLSCSPISGHRSVSWYQQTPGQGLQFLFEYFSETQRNKGNFPGRFSGRQFSNSRSEMNVSTLELGDSALYLCASSSGVSSNIQYFGAGTRLSVL.

The chain couples TRBV10-3 to TRBJ1-1, with D unclear. The CDR3 extends over 13 amino acids. Looked up from germline, CDR1 is ENHRY and CDR2 is SYGVKD. Between the trimmed V and J ends, which lost 11 bases and 0 bases, there was a span of 13 bases. The CDR3 reads CALRADLNTEAFF. Here the CDR3 DNA reads TGTGCCCTCCGGGCGGACTTGAACACTGAAGCTTTCTTT.

The genes are TRBV27 and TRBJ2-3; 11 bases agree with TRBD2. The CDR3 totals 14 residues. Looked up from germline, CDR1 is MNHEY and CDR2 is SMNVEV (reference sequence). After removal of 2 bases from V and 8 bases from J, the junction contained 3 bases not matched to a gene. Here the CDR3 reads CASSLNSGGGTQYF. The CDR3 region has the DNA TGTGCCAGCAGTTTAAATAGCGGGGGGGGTACGCAGTATTTT.